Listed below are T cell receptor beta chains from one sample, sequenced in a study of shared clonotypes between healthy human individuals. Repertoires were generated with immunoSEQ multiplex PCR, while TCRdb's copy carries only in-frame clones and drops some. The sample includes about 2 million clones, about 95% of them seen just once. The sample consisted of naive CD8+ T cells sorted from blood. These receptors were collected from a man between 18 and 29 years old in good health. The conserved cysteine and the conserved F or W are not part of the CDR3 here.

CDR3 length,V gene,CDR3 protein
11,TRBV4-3,ASSQELEDEQF
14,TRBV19,ASGGPREYSNQPQH
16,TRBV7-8,ASSPGLAGSGAYNEQF
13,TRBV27,ASSPTSGRGTEQF
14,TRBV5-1,ASSSAGGFSYNEQF
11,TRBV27,ASSLRGNYGYT
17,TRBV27,ASSPSGGGSFNWVYGYT
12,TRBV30,AWTPGTLNNEQF
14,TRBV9,ASSPGGGLAKNIQY
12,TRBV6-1,ASSEVVGNQPQH
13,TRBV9,ASARGTTSQETQY
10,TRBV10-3,AISESGYEQY
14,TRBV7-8,ASSLFKGRGQETQY
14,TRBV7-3,ASSPGLAGGTDTQY
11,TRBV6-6,ASSYSLVYEQY
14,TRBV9,ASSVEGLPNTGELF
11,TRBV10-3,AISESVAGELF
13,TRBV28,ASSSGQEFSTEQY
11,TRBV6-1,ASRKTGDGELF
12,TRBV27,ASSFTGENTEAF
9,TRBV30,AWSLSTEAF
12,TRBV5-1,ASSPGQGNEKLF
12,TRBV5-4,ASSLTGFGYEQY
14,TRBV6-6,ASSDSGVYSYNEQF
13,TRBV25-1,ASLPPGQVYNEQF
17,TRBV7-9,ASSFTSNLRSPSNYGYT
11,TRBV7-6,ASSSNRLYEQY
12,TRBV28,ASSSQGETYEQY
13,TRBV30,AWSVPGGITDTQY
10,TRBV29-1,SVETGVDEQY
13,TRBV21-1,ATVGAERLPYEQY
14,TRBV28,ASSRPFGAANTEAF
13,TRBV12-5,ASGYVRGGDTEAF
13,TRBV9,ASSVGGTGNYGYT
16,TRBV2,ASSEARLAGEKGLEQY
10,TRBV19,ASRREDGGFH
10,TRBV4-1,ASSYSGGAQF
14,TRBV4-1,ASSQEGQGVSYEQY
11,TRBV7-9,ASSLQGSNTQY
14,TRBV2,ASSEGTSGGTYEQY
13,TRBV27,ASSLNAFMNTEAF
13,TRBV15,ATSIAGEGGYEQY